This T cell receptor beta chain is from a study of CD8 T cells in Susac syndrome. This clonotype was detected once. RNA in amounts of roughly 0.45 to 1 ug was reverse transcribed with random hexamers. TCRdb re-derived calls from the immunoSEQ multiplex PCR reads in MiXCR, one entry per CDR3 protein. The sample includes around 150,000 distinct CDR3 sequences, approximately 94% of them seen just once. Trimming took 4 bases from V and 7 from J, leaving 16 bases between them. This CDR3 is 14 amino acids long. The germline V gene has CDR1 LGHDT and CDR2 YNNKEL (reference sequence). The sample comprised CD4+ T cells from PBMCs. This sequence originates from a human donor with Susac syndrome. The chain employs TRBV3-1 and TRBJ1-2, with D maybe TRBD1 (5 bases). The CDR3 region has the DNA TGTGCCAGCAGCCGCCATGGGGGGGGTGGTGGCTACACCTTC. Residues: CASSRHGGGGGYTF.